These 23 T cell receptor beta chains originate from one sample sequenced in a study of T-cell memory formation after mild COVID-19. TCRdb itself ran the 5' RACE reads through MiXCR, one entry per CDR3 protein. Of about 390,000 distinct CDR3 sequences listed, around a fifth are singletons. Sample: PBMCs or a T cell subset sorted from them (not recorded which). The source of these receptors is an adult woman who had mild COVID-19 (a few samples of this study predate the infection). Cell type and time point are not known.

This chain links TRBV24-1 with TRBJ2-3; D not certain. The germline CDR1 and CDR2 sequences are KGHDR and SFDVKD. The CDR3 length is 11 residues. The ends were cut back, 4 bases at V and 8 bases at J, with 6 bases in the middle. The CDR3 spells CATSDGTTQYF. The CDR3 DNA is TGTGCCACCAGTGACGGTACTACGCAGTATTTT.

This chain links TRBV4-1 with TRBJ2-1; perhaps TRBD2 as D (7 bases). The CDR3 has 22 residues. Germline V gene data show CDR1 as MGHRA and CDR2 as YSYEKL. Trimming cost V 0 bases and J 0 bases, with 27 bases left between them. Written as DNA, the CDR3 is TGCGCCAGCAGCCAAGATCCTCTACGGGGGGACAAATCCGCCCCCTCCTACAATGAGCAGTTCTTC. This gives the protein CASSQDPLRGDKSAPSYNEQFF.

This chain joins TRBV6-5 and TRBJ2-3; tentatively, D is TRBD2 (7 bases). CDR3 size: 15 residues. Germline CDR1 MNHEY, CDR2 SVGAGI. V lost 8 bases and J 2 bases, leaving 17 bases between the germline ends. CDR3 sequence: CASGSRGANTDTQYF. The CDR3, as DNA: TGTGCCAGCGGTAGCCGGGGGGCCAACACAGATACGCAGTATTTT.

In this sample, this clonotype turned up a few times. This chain connects TRBV12-3 or TRBV12-4 to TRBJ2-1; D might be TRBD1 (7 bases). The CDR3 totals 16 residues. V was pared by 6 bases and J by 8 bases, with 23 bases between. This CDR3 reads CASSSGRDRDLYEQFF. The CDR3 region has the DNA TGTGCCAGCAGCTCCGGGAGAGACAGGGATTTGTATGAGCAGTTCTTC.

In this sample, this clonotype turned up a few times. The rearrangement joins TRBV5-4 to TRBJ2-3, with 12 nucleotides matching TRBD1. The CDR3 length is 16 residues. CDR1 SGHNT and CDR2 YYREEE come from the germline V gene (reference sequence). The trim removed 0 bases at V and 5 bases at J, leaving 4 bases unmatched. CDR3 region: CASSLGGQGARDTQYF. CDR3 in DNA: TGTGCCAGCAGCTTGGGGGGACAGGGGGCCCGAGATACGCAGTATTTT.

The rearrangement uses TRBV20-1 and TRBJ2-7; 7 bases map to TRBD2. V gave up 3 bases and J gave up 3 bases; unmatched junction bases: 5. In germline, CDR1 is DFQATT, CDR2 SNEGSKA (reference sequence). The CDR3 has 13 residues. The CDR3 here is CSASRGSGYEQYF. The CDR3 region has the DNA TGCAGTGCTAGCCGCGGGAGCGGCTACGAGCAGTACTTC.

The CDR3 spells CSARGRAGYEQYF. The CDR3 DNA is TGCAGTGCTAGAGGTCGGGCCGGCTACGAGCAGTACTTC. V usage is TRBV20-1 and J usage is TRBJ2-7, with D uncertain. Germline lookup yields CDR1 DFQATT and CDR2 SNEGSKA (reference sequence). This CDR3 has 13 amino acids. The germline V and J ends were trimmed by 1 base and 3 bases, with 10 bases remaining between them.

This clonotype appeared a few times. The chain is built from TRBV12-3 or TRBV12-4 and TRBJ1-5, with unresolved D. The CDR3 spans 14 residues. The germline V and J ends were trimmed by 5 bases and 4 bases, with 12 bases remaining between them. The CDR3 nucleotides read TGTGCCAGCAGTCCTGGGCCGAGGAATCAGCCCCAGCATTTT. Its translation is CASSPGPRNQPQHF.

The V and J genes are TRBV10-3 and TRBJ2-4; the match to TRBD2 covers 7 bases. CDR1 ENHRY and CDR2 SYGVKD come from the germline V gene. Unmatched junction bases numbered 4, after V lost 2 bases and J lost 3 bases. There are 15 residues in the CDR3. CDR3 coding DNA: TGTGCCATCAGTGAGCGGGAGGAGGGCAAAAACATTCAGTACTTC. This gives the protein CAISEREEGKNIQYF.

This clonotype was counted between two and nine times. The rearrangement uses TRBV4-2 and TRBJ2-3; D perhaps matches TRBD2 (5 bases). V was shortened by 4 bases and J by 1 base, with 12 bases between the two germline ends. CDR3 length: 15 residues. CDR1 is LGHNA, CDR2 YNFKEQ, per germline. In DNA form, the CDR3 reads TGTGCCAGCAGCCCCCTCGACGGGGGCACAGATACGCAGTATTTT. This encodes CASSPLDGGTDTQYF.

J is TRBJ1-2 and V is TRBV12-3 or TRBV12-4, with 7 bases identical to TRBD1. V lost 6 bases, J lost 8 bases, and 12 bases stayed unmatched. The CDR3 is made up of 14 amino acids. CDR3 sequence reads: CASRQTGFSRGYTF. The CDR3 DNA follows: TGTGCCAGCAGACAGACAGGGTTTTCTCGGGGCTACACCTTC.

This clonotype has a handful of counts. The gene calls are TRBV5-1 and TRBJ2-1; D is unclear. Looked up from germline, CDR1 is SGHRS and CDR2 is YFSETQ. CDR3 size: 13 residues. Trimming pared 3 bases from V and 8 bases from J, leaving 12 bases between. This CDR3 reads CASSSGRVDEQFF. CDR3 DNA sequence: TGCGCCAGCAGCTCGGGCCGGGTCGATGAGCAGTTCTTC. Full variable domain (rest looked up from reference TRBV5-1 and TRBJ2-1): KAGVTQTPRYLIKTRGQQVTLSCSPISGHRSVSWYQQTPGQGLQFLFEYFSETQRNKGNFPGRFSGRQFSNSRSEMNVSTLELGDSALYLCASSSGRVDEQFFGPGTRLTVL.

Many counts were recorded for this clonotype. The chain employs TRBV6-2 or TRBV6-3 and TRBJ1-1; D unclear. The CDR3 runs to 16 residues. In germline, CDR1 is MNHEY, CDR2 SVGEGT. The V and J ends lost 0 bases and 4 bases respectively, with 15 bases between them. The CDR3 nucleotides are TGTGCCAGCAGTTACTCCTTAGGACTGGGTTTCACTGAAGCTTTCTTT. This gives the protein CASSYSLGLGFTEAFF.

The J gene is TRBJ2-3, the V gene TRBV10-3; TRBD1 matches 7 bases. The CDR3 has 14 residues. Germline assignment: CDR1 ENHRY and CDR2 SYGVKD. After removal of 5 bases from V and 4 bases from J, the junction contained 6 bases not matched to a gene. CDR3 DNA sequence: TGTGCCATCAGTCTTGACAGGGCCGCAGATACGCAGTATTTT. Residues: CAISLDRAADTQYF.

The V call is TRBV6-1, the J call TRBJ2-3; TRBD1 aligns across 8 bases. The trim removed 7 bases at V and 3 bases at J, leaving 9 bases unmatched. This CDR3 region has 15 residues. Germline V gene lookup returns CDR1 MNHNS and CDR2 SASEGT. CDR3 protein: CASTPGQGLTDTQYF. Written as DNA, the CDR3 is TGTGCCAGCACCCCCGGACAGGGCTTGACAGATACGCAGTATTTT.

This clonotype was seen a handful of times. V is TRBV11-2 and J is TRBJ1-5, with D tentatively TRBD1 (5 bases). Germline values: CDR1 SGHAT, CDR2 FQNNGV. The V end lost 5 bases, the J end lost 7 bases, and 12 bases lay between the germline ends. The length of the CDR3 is 13 residues. CDR3 nucleotide sequence: TGTGCCAGCAGCGGGGGGGGAGGGCAGCCCCAGCATTTT. Amino acid sequence: CASSGGGGQPQHF.

This clonotype was seen a handful of times. The V and J genes are TRBV4-3 and TRBJ2-1; 10 bases line up with TRBD2. The V segment lost 0 bases and the J segment 5 bases; nucleotides outside the gene matches: 7. The CDR3 runs to 17 residues. The V gene's germline CDR1 is LGHNA and CDR2 YSLEER. The CDR3 DNA is TGCGCCAGCAGCCAAGATTTGCTAGCGGGAGATAACAATGAGCAGTTCTTC. Residues: CASSQDLLAGDNNEQFF.

V and J are TRBV18 and TRBJ2-1, with D possibly TRBD2 on 5 matching bases. V was cut by 4 bases and J by 13 bases, with 14 bases left in between. Germline V lookup: CDR1 KGHSH, CDR2 LQKENI. The length of the CDR3 is 12 residues. For the CDR3, the DNA is TGTGCCAGCTCACGCCCCAGCGGAGCTCAGTTCTTC. This codes for CASSRPSGAQFF.

This clonotype has only a few counts. The DNA for the CDR3 is TGCGCCAGCAGCCAGACTAGCGGGGGGCGTTACGAGCAGTACTTC. Its translation is CASSQTSGGRYEQYF. The chain couples TRBV4-1 to TRBJ2-7, with TRBD2 matching 13 bases. The CDR3 length is 15 residues. Germline V lookup: CDR1 MGHRA, CDR2 YSYEKL. V trimming: 3 bases; J trimming: 4 bases; junction bases outside the gene matches: 3.

The rearrangement joins TRBV25-1 to TRBJ2-1; 10 nucleotides match TRBD2. The CDR3 spans 15 residues. Germline assignment: CDR1 MGHDK and CDR2 SYGVNS. V trimming: 1 base; J trimming: 7 bases; junction bases outside the gene matches: 4. CDR3 region: CASSELAGGRNEQFF. Here the CDR3 DNA reads TGTGCCAGCAGTGAATTAGCGGGGGGCCGGAATGAGCAGTTCTTC. Full variable domain (remainder filled in from reference TRBV25-1 and TRBJ2-1): EADIYQTPRYLVIGTGKKITLECSQTMGHDKMYWYQQDPGMELHLIHYSYGVNSTEKGDLSSESTVSRIRTEHFPLTLESARPSHTSQYLCASSELAGGRNEQFFGPGTRLTVL.

The chain recombines TRBV7-2 with TRBJ2-1; weak D call: TRBD2 (5 bases). Per the germline V gene, CDR1 is SGHTA and CDR2 is FQGNSA. CDR3 size: 12 residues. The germline V and J ends were trimmed by 5 bases and 5 bases, with 7 bases remaining between them. Written as DNA, the CDR3 is TGTGCCAGCAGCGCCGGGAACAATGAGCAGTTCTTC. Translation gives CASSAGNNEQFF.

In this sample, this clonotype turned up a few times. V gene TRBV10-3 combines with J gene TRBJ2-3; 9 bases fit TRBD2. This CDR3 is built from 15 residues. Germline CDR1 reads ENHRY; CDR2 reads SYGVKD. V trimming: 4 bases; J trimming: 5 bases; junction bases outside the gene matches: 7. CDR3 region: CAISGLAGRGDTQYF. The CDR3 nucleotides are TGTGCCATCAGTGGCCTAGCGGGGAGGGGAGATACGCAGTATTTT.

This clonotype was seen more than once but under ten times. This chain uses TRBV9 with TRBJ2-1; the match to TRBD2 covers 14 bases. There are 17 residues in the CDR3. J was trimmed by 5 bases and V by 3 bases; bases with no gene match: 7. Germline V gene lookup returns CDR1 SGDLS and CDR2 YYNGEE. CDR3 protein: CASSARLAGGWNNEQFF. In DNA, the CDR3 is TGTGCCAGCAGCGCTAGACTAGCGGGGGGGTGGAACAATGAGCAGTTCTTC.